This T cell receptor beta chain is from a study of shared clonotypes between healthy human individuals. Of note for this clone: The same CDR3 can be traced to other DNA sequences in this sample.

The CDR3 runs to 13 residues. Germline assignment: CDR1 MNHEY and CDR2 SMNVEV (reference sequence). Losses at the gene ends were 6 bases for V and 2 bases for J; bases not matched to a gene: 2. Naive-designated CD8 cells lacked CD45RO, were positively enriched for CCR7, and omitted terminally differentiated effector memory CD45RA+ cells. Nashville, Tennessee was home to all donors, each a Caucasian adult. The material for each subset, its genomic DNA, was split evenly across several immunoSEQ plates. Clones were sequenced by immunoSEQ multiplex PCR, and TCRdb holds only the in-frame ones, with some missing. Here the sample spans some 2 million clones, less than 95% being singletons.

The receptor comes from a man younger than 30 in good health. This chain joins TRBV27 and TRBJ2-7; TRBD1 aligns across 9 bases. Sequencing was done on a sample of naive CD8+ T cells sorted from blood. The CDR3 coding sequence is TGTGCCAGCAGCGACAGGGGGACCTACGAGCAGTACTTC. Translating gives CASSDRGTYEQYF.